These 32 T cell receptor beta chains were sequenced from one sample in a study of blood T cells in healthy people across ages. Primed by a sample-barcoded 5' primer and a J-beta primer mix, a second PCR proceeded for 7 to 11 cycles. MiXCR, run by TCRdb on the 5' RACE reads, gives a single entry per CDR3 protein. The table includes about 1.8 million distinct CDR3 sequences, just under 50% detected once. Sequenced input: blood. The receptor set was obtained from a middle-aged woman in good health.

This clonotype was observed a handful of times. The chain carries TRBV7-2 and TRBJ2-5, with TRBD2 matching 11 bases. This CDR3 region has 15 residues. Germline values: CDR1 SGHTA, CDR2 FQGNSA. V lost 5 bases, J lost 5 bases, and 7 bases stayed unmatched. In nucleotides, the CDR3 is TGTGCCAGCAGCCGCCCCGGGACTAGCGGCGAGACCCAGTACTTC. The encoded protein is CASSRPGTSGETQYF.

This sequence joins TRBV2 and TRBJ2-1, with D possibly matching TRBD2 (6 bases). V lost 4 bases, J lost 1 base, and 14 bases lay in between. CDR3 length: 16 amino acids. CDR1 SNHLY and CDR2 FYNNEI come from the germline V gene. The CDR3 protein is CASSANRDLSYNEQFF. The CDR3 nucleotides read TGTGCCAGCAGTGCTAACCGGGACTTATCCTACAATGAGCAGTTCTTC.

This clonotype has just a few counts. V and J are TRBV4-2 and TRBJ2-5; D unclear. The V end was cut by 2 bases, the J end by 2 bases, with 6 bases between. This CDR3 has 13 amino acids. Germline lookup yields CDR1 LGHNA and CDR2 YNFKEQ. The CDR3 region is CASSQNAQETQYF. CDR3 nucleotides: TGTGCCAGCAGCCAAAACGCGCAAGAGACCCAGTACTTC.

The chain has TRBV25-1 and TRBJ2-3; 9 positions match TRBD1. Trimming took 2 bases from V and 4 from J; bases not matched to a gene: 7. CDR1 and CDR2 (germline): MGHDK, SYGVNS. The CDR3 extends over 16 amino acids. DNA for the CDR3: TGTGCCAGCAGTGAAGGCGGGACAGGGTACGCAGATACGCAGTATTTT. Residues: CASSEGGTGYADTQYF.

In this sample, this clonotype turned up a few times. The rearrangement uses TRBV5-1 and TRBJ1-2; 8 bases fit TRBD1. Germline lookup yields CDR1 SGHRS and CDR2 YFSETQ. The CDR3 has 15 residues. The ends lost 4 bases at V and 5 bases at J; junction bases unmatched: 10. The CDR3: CASSPDRAAPYGYTF. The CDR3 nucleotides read TGCGCCAGCAGCCCGGACAGGGCAGCACCGTATGGCTACACCTTC.

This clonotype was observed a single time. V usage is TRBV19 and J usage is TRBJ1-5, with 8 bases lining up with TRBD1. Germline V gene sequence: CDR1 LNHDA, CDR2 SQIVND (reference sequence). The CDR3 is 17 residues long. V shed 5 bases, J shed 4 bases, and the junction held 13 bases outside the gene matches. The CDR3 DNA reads TGTGCCAGTAGTCTCCGGGACAGGTTAGTTTCAAATCAGCCCCAGCATTTT. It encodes CASSLRDRLVSNQPQHF. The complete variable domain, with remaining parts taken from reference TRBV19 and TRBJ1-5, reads DGGITQSPKYLFRKEGQNVTLSCEQNLNHDAMYWYRQDPGQGLRLIYYSQIVNDFQKGDIAEGYSVSREKKESFPLTVTSAQKNPTAFYLCASSLRDRLVSNQPQHFGDGTRLSIL.

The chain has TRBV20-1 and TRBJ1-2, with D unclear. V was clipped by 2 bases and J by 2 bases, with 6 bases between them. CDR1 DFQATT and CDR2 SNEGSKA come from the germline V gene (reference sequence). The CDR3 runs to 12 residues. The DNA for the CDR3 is TGCAGTGCTAGATCTGGAAACTATGGCTACACCTTC. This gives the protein CSARSGNYGYTF.

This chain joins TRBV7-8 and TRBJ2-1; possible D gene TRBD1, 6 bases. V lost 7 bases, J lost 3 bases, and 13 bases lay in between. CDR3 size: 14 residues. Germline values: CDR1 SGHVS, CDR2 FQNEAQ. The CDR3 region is CASTPTGSYNEQFF. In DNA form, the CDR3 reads TGTGCCAGCACCCCGACAGGAAGCTACAATGAGCAGTTCTTC.

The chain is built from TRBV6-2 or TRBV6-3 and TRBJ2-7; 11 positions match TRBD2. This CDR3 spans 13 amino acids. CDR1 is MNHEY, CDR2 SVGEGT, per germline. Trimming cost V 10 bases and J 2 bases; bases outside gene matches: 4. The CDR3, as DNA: TGTGCCACCGCTAGCGGGGGGCCCTACGAGCAGTACTTC. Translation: CATASGGPYEQYF.

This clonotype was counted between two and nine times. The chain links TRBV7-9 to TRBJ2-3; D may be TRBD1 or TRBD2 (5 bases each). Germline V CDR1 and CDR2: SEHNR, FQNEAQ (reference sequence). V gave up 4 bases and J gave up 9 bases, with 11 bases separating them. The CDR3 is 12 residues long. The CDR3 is CASSSRDQTQYF. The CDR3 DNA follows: TGTGCCAGCAGCTCGAGGGACCAAACGCAGTATTTT. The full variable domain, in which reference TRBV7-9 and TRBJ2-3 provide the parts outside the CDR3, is DTGVSQNPRHKITKRGQNVTFRCDPISEHNRLYWYRQTLGQGPEFLTYFQNEAQLEKSRLLSDRFSAERPKGSFSTLEIQRTEQGDSAMYLCASSSRDQTQYFGPGTRLTVL.

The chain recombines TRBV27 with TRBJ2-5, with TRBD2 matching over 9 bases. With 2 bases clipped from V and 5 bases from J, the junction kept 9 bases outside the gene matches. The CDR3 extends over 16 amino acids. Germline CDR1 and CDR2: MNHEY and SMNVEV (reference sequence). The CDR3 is CASSLLRGGATETQYF. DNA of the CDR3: TGTGCCAGCAGTTTACTGCGCGGGGGGGCCACGGAGACCCAGTACTTC.

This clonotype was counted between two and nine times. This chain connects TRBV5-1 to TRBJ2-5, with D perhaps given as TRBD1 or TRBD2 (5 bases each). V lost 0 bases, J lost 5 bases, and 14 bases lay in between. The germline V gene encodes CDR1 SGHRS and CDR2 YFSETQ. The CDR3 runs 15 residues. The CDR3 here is CASSLAGPRQETQYF. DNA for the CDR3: TGCGCCAGCAGCTTGGCGGGACCTCGCCAGGAGACCCAGTACTTC.

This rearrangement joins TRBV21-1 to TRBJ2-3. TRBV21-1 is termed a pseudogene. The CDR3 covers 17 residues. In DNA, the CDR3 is TGTGCCAGCAGCAAGGCAGGTGGAACGAACTCCACAGATACGCAGTATTTT. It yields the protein CASSKAGGTNSTDTQYF.

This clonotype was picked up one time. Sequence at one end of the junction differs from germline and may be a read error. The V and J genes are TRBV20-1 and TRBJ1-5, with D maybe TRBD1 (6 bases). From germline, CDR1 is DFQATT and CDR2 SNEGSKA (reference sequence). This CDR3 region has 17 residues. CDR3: CSAREPKGTNSNPPQHF. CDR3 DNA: TGCAGTGCTAGAGAGCCAAAAGGGACAAATAGCAATCCGCCCCAGCATTTT.

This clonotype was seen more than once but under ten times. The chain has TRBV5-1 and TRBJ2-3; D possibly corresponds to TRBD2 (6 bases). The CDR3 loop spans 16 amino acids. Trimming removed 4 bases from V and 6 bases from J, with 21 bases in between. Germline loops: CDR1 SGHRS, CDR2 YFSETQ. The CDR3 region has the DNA TGCGCCAGCAGCCCCCTTCGGGGGATTGGAGCGGATACGCAGTATTTT. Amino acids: CASSPLRGIGADTQYF.

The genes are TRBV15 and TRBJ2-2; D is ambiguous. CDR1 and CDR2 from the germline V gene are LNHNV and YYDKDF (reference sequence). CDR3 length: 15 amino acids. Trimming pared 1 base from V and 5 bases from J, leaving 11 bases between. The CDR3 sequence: CATSRAGVGTGELFF. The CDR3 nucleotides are TGTGCCACCAGCAGAGCTGGGGTGGGAACCGGGGAGCTGTTTTTT.

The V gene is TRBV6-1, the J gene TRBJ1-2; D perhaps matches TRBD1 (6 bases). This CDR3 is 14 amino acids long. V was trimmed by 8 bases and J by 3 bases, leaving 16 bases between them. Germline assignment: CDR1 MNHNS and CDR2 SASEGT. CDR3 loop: CASEPESGDYGYTF. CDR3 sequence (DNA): TGTGCCAGCGAACCTGAGTCAGGGGACTATGGCTACACCTTC.

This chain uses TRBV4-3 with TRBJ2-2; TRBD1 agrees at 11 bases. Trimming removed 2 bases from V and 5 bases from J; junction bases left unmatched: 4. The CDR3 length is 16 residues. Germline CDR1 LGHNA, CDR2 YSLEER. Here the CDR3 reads CASSQSDRGQTGELFF. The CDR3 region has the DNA TGCGCCAGCAGCCAATCGGACAGGGGGCAGACCGGGGAGCTGTTTTTT.

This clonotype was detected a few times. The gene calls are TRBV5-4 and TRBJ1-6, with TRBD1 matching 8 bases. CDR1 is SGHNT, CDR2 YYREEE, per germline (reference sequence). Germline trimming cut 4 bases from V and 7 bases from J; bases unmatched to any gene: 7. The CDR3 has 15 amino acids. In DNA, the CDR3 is TGTGCCAGCAGCCGGACAGGGTTCGGGAATTCACCCCTCCACTTT. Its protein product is CASSRTGFGNSPLHF.

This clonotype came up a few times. The CDR3: CASSLLEDGEQFF. CDR3 bases: TGTGCCAGCAGCTTACTAGAGGACGGTGAGCAGTTCTTC. The chain carries TRBV7-2 and TRBJ2-1; no reliable D call. The germline CDR1 and CDR2 sequences are SGHTA and FQGNSA. Deletions cut 2 bases from V and 9 bases from J, with 11 bases between. The CDR3 runs 13 residues.

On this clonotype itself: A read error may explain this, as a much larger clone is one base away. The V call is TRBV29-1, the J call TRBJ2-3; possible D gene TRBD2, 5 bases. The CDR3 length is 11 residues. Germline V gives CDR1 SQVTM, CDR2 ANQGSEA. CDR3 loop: CGVDRGDTQYF. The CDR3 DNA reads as TGCGGCGTTGACCGGGGAGATACGCAGTATTTT.

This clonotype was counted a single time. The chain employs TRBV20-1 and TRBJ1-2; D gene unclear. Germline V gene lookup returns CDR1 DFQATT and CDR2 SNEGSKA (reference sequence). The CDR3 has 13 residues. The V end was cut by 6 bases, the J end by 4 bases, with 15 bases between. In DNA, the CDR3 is TGCAGTGCAGAACAGCGGTCGGGCTATGGCTACACCTTC. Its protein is CSAEQRSGYGYTF.

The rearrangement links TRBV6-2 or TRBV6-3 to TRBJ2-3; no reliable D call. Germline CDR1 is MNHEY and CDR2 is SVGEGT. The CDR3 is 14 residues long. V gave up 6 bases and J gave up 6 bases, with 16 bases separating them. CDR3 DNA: TGTGCCAGCAGCCTCAGATCGCTCGGGGATACGCAGTATTTT. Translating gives CASSLRSLGDTQYF.

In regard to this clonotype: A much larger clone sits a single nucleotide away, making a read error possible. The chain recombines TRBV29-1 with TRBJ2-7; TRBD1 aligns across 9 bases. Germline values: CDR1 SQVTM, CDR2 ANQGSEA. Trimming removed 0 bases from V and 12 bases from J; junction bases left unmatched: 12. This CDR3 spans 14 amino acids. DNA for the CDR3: TGCAGCGTTGAAGATTCCGGGGACAGGGAGACCCGGTACTTC. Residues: CSVEDSGDRETRYF.

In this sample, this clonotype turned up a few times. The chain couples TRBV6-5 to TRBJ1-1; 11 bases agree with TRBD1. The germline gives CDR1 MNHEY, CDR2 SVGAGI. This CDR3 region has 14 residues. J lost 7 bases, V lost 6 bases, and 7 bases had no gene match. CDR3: CASSTDRGQNEAFF. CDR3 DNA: TGTGCCAGCAGCACGGACAGGGGGCAGAATGAAGCTTTCTTT.

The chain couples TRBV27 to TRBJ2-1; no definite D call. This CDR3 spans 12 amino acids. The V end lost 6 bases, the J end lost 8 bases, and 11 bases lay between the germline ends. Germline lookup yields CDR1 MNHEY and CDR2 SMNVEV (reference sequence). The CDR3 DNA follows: TGTGCCAGCAGGGGCCTCTCGGATGAGCAGTTCTTC. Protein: CASRGLSDEQFF.

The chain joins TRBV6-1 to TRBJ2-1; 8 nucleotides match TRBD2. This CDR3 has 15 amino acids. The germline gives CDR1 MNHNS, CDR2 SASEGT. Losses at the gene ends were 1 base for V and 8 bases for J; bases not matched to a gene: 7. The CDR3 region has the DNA TGTGCCAGCAGTGAAGTTAGCGGGGCCGGGGATGAGCAGTTCTTC. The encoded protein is CASSEVSGAGDEQFF.

The CDR3 here is CASSLGRLEQYF. The CDR3 nucleotides read TGTGCCAGCAGCTTAGGACGACTCGAGCAGTACTTC. J is TRBJ2-7 and V is TRBV5-6; no clear D. The CDR3 contains 12 residues. CDR1 is SGHDT and CDR2 is YYEEEE in the germline V gene. Trimming left V 2 bases short and J 6 bases short, with 9 bases between.

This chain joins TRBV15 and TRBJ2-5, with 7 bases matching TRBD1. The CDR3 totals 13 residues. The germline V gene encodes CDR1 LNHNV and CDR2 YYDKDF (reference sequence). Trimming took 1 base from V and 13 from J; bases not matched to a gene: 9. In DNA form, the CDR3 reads TGTGCCACCAGCAGAGGAGGGACAGCCGCCGCGTACTTC. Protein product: CATSRGGTAAAYF.

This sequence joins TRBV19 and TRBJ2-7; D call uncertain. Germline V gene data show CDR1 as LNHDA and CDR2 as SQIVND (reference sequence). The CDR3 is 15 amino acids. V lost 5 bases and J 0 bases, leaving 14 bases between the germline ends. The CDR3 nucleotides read TGTGCCAGTAGTCCGGGCGCCCAGAACTCCTACGAGCAGTACTTC. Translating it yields CASSPGAQNSYEQYF.

CDR3 nucleotide sequence: TGTGCCAGCAGTGTTGGGAAGAGCCAAGAGACCCAGTACTTC. Protein product: CASSVGKSQETQYF. This chain links TRBV12-3 or TRBV12-4 with TRBJ2-5; D not resolved. The CDR3 contains 14 residues. V gave up 5 bases and J gave up 1 base, with 11 bases separating them.

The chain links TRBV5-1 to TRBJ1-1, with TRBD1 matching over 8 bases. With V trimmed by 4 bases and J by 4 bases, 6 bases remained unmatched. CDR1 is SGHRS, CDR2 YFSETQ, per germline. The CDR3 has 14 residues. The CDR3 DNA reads TGCGCCAGCAGCATATCCGACAGGGGCACTGAAGCTTTCTTT. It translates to CASSISDRGTEAFF.